These 15 T cell receptor beta chains were sequenced from one sample in a study of cytomegalovirus exposure and HLA in healthy donors. The PCR made use of 60 Vbeta and 13 Jbeta primers. Data came from immunoSEQ multiplex PCR; TCRdb stores just in-frame clones and leaves some out. The sample has about 170,000 clones, 60% to 80% seen once. Sequenced input: PBMCs. The receptors here all came from a woman aged 45-59 years in good health and CMV-seropositive.

The V and J genes are TRBV4-1 and TRBJ2-3, with D tentatively TRBD1 (6 bases). From germline, CDR1 is MGHRA and CDR2 YSYEKL. The CDR3 covers 17 residues. V lost 0 bases to trimming and J lost 1 base, with 14 bases between them. The CDR3 loop reads CASSQDSPPGGTDTQYF. In DNA form, the CDR3 reads TGCGCCAGCAGCCAAGATAGCCCCCCAGGGGGCACAGATACGCAGTATTTT.

The chain carries TRBV19 and TRBJ2-3; TRBD1 matches 10 bases. Germline V gives CDR1 LNHDA, CDR2 SQIVND (reference sequence). With V trimmed by 5 bases and J by 2 bases, 7 bases remained unmatched. This CDR3 comprises 16 residues. CDR3 sequence (DNA): TGTGCCAGTAGTGCCCGGACAGGGGGGCTCACAGATACGCAGTATTTT. Translating it yields CASSARTGGLTDTQYF.

The rearrangement joins TRBV5-4 to TRBJ2-5, with 11 bases fitting TRBD2. Germline CDR1 reads SGHNT; CDR2 reads YYREEE (reference sequence). The junction had 3 bases not matched to a gene; V was cut back by 5 bases and J by 3 bases. The CDR3 runs to 14 residues. The CDR3 protein is CASRVLAGEETQYF. The CDR3 DNA reads as TGTGCCAGCAGGGTACTAGCGGGAGAAGAGACCCAGTACTTC.

V gene TRBV5-1 combines with J gene TRBJ2-7; TRBD1 matches 7 bases. The CDR3 consists of 14 residues. CDR1 is SGHRS and CDR2 is YFSETQ in the germline V gene. The junction had 7 bases not matched to a gene; V was cut back by 4 bases and J by 3 bases. CDR3 sequence reads: CASSLSTGNYEQYF. The DNA for the CDR3 is TGCGCCAGCAGCCTCTCGACAGGGAACTACGAGCAGTACTTC.

This clone has a handful of counts. The gene calls are TRBV5-1 and TRBJ2-7; TRBD1 matches 10 bases. In germline, CDR1 is SGHRS, CDR2 YFSETQ. The CDR3 loop spans 15 amino acids. V lost 0 bases to trimming and J lost 3 bases; unmatched junction nucleotides: 3. CDR3 sequence reads: CASSLDGQGVYEQYF. The CDR3 bases are TGCGCCAGCAGCTTGGATGGACAGGGGGTCTACGAGCAGTACTTC. Variable domain in full (rest from reference TRBV5-1 and TRBJ2-7): KAGVTQTPRYLIKTRGQQVTLSCSPISGHRSVSWYQQTPGQGLQFLFEYFSETQRNKGNFPGRFSGRQFSNSRSEMNVSTLELGDSALYLCASSLDGQGVYEQYFGPGTRLTVT.

The genes are TRBV29-1 and TRBJ2-5; D uncertain. V was trimmed by 4 bases and J by 11 bases, leaving 14 bases between them. The germline V gene encodes CDR1 SQVTM and CDR2 ANQGSEA. The CDR3 runs to 11 residues. The DNA for the CDR3 is TGCAGCGTTGCGGCCAGCTACGGGCAGTACTTC. This encodes CSVAASYGQYF.

J is TRBJ1-5 and V is TRBV10-2; perhaps TRBD1 as D (6 bases). This CDR3 has 16 amino acids. V was cut by 3 bases and J by 0 bases, with 12 bases left in between. Germline V CDR1 and CDR2: WSHSY, SAAADI. CDR3 nucleotides: TGCGCCAGCAGTGAACAGGGTGGGATTAGCAATCAGCCCCAGCATTTT. Protein: CASSEQGGISNQPQHF.

V and J are TRBV4-1 and TRBJ1-1, with D possibly matching TRBD1 (6 bases). The germline V and J ends were trimmed by 0 bases and 11 bases, with 25 bases remaining between them. This CDR3 contains 17 residues. The germline gives CDR1 MGHRA, CDR2 YSYEKL. Here the CDR3 DNA reads TGCGCCAGCAGCCAAGAAAACCTTTGGGACCCAGGGGTGGATGCTTTCTTT. The encoded protein is CASSQENLWDPGVDAFF.

The CDR3 is CASSPPPTGEGGTDTQYF. CDR3 coding DNA: TGTGCCAGCAGCCCCCCACCGACAGGGGAGGGTGGCACAGATACGCAGTATTTT. The chain employs TRBV27 and TRBJ2-3; a possible D gene is TRBD1 (8 bases). Germline V gene data show CDR1 as MNHEY and CDR2 as SMNVEV (reference sequence). V was trimmed by 6 bases and J by 1 base, leaving 23 bases between them. This CDR3 contains 18 residues.

The J gene is TRBJ1-1, the V gene TRBV7-6, with 7 bases aligning to TRBD1. Losses at the gene ends were 5 bases for V and 9 bases for J; bases not matched to a gene: 6. This CDR3 contains 12 residues. Per the germline V gene, CDR1 is SGHVS and CDR2 is FNYEAQ. CDR3 sequence (DNA): TGTGCCAGCAGCCAGACAGGGCCCAAAGCTTTCTTT. Translated, it gives CASSQTGPKAFF.

V usage is TRBV10-2 and J usage is TRBJ2-3, with TRBD2 matching 11 bases. Losses at the gene ends were 0 bases for V and 4 bases for J; bases not matched to a gene: 9. Germline assignment: CDR1 WSHSY and CDR2 SAAADI. This CDR3 has 18 residues. CDR3 DNA: TGCGCCAGCAGTGAGTCCTATAGAATAGCGGGAGGGCCAGATACGCAGTATTTT. Translation: CASSESYRIAGGPDTQYF.

The chain couples TRBV6-5 to TRBJ1-1; no clear D gene. Trimming took 2 bases from V and 1 from J, leaving 5 bases between them. The CDR3 contains 13 residues. Per germline, CDR1 MNHEY and CDR2 SVGAGI. This CDR3 is CASSYRGNTEAFF. In DNA form, the CDR3 reads TGTGCCAGCAGTTACCGGGGGAACACTGAAGCTTTCTTT.

The sample holds one count of this clone. The chain carries TRBV6-6 and TRBJ2-7; 10 positions agree with TRBD2. The germline CDR1 and CDR2 sequences are MNHNY and SVGAGI (reference sequence). V gave up 4 bases and J gave up 6 bases; unmatched junction bases: 9. This CDR3 is 15 amino acids long. CDR3 DNA: TGTGCCAGCAGTTGGAGCGGGAGGGCCGTAACCGAGCAGTACTTC. Protein product: CASSWSGRAVTEQYF.

V and J are TRBV27 and TRBJ2-5; maybe TRBD1 (5 bases). The ends were cut back, 11 bases at V and 4 bases at J, with 23 bases in the middle. The CDR3 covers 15 residues. Germline CDR1 and CDR2: MNHEY and SMNVEV (reference sequence). The CDR3 spells CASSKGRALGETQYF. In DNA form, the CDR3 reads TGTGCCTCATCTAAGGGCAGGGCCCTCGGAGAGACCCAGTACTTC.

This chain uses TRBV18 with TRBJ1-1; TRBD1 aligns across 7 bases. V trimming: 8 bases; J trimming: 2 bases; junction bases outside the gene matches: 11. Germline CDR1 KGHSH, CDR2 LQKENI. The CDR3 consists of 15 residues. CDR3 in DNA: TGTGCCAGCGCCCGAGAGACAGGGCGAAACACTGAAGCTTTCTTT. Translated, it gives CASARETGRNTEAFF.